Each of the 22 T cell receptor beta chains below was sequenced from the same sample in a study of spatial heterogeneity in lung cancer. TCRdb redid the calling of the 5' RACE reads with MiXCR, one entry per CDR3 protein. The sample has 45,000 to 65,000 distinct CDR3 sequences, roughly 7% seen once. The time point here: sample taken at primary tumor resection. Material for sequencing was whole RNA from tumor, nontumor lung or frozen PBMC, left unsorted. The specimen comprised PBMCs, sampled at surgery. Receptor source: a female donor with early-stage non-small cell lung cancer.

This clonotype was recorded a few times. CDR3 bases: TGTGCCAGCGGGACGCGGGGTAATTACAATGAGCAGTTCTTC. Protein: CASGTRGNYNEQFF. V and J are TRBV9 and TRBJ2-1, with a weak D call TRBD2 (6 bases). The V and J ends lost 7 bases and 4 bases respectively, with 15 bases between them. The CDR3 runs 14 residues. Looked up from germline, CDR1 is SGDLS and CDR2 is YYNGEE.

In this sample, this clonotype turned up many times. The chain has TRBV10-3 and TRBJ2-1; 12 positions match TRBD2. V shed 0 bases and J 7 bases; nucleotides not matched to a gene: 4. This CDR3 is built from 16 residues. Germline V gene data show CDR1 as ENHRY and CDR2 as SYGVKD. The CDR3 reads CAISESTSGGSNEQFF. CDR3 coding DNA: TGTGCCATCAGTGAGTCGACTAGCGGGGGATCTAATGAGCAGTTCTTC.

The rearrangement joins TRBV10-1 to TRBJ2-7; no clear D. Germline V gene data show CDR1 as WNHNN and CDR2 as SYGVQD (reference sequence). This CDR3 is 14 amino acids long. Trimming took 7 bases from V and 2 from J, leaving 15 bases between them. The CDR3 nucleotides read TGCGCCAGCATCTGGATTCGTCACCCCTACGAGCAGTACTTC. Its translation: CASIWIRHPYEQYF.

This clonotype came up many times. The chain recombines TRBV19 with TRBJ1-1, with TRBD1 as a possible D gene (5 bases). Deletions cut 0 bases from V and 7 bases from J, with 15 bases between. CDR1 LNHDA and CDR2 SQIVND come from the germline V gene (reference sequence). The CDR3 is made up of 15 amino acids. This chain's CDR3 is CASSIDPTARGEAFF. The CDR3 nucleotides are TGTGCCAGTAGTATAGATCCGACAGCCCGGGGTGAAGCTTTCTTT.

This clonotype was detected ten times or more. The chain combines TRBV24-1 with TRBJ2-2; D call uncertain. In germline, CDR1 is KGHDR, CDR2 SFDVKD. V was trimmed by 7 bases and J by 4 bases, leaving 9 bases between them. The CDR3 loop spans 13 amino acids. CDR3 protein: CATRNTGTGELFF. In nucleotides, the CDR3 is TGTGCCACCAGGAACACGGGCACCGGGGAGCTGTTTTTT.

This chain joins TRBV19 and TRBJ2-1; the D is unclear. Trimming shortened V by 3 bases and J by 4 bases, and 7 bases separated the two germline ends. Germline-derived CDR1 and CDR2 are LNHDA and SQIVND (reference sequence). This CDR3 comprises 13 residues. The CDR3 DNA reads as TGTGCCAGTAGTATCACCCTTTACAATGAGCAGTTCTTC. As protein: CASSITLYNEQFF.

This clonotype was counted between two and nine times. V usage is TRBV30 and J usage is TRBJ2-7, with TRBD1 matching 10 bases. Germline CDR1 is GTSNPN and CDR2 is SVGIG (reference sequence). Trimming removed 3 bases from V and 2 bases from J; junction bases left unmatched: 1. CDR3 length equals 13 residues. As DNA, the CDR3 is TGTGCCTGGAGGGGACAGGGGACCTACGAGCAGTACTTC. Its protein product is CAWRGQGTYEQYF.

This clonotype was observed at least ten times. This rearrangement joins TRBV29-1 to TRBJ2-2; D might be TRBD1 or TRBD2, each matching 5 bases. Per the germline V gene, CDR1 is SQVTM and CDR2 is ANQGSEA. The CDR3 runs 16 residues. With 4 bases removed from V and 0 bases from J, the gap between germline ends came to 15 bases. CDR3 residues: CSVASPGPANTGELFF. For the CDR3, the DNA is TGCAGCGTTGCTAGTCCGGGACCCGCGAACACCGGGGAGCTGTTTTTT.

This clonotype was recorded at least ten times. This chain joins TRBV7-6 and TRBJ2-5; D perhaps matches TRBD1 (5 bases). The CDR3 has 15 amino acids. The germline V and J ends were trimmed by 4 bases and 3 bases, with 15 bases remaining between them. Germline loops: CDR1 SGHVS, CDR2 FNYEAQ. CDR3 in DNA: TGTGCCAGCAGCTCGCTGCAGGGTGTCGAAGAGACCCAGTACTTC. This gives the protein CASSSLQGVEETQYF. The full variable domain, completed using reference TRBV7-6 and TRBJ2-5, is GAGVSQSPRYKVTKRGQDVALRCDPISGHVSLYWYRQALGQGPEFLTYFNYEAQQDKSGLPNDRFSAERPEGSISTLTIQRTEQRDSAMYRCASSSLQGVEETQYFGPGTRLLVL.

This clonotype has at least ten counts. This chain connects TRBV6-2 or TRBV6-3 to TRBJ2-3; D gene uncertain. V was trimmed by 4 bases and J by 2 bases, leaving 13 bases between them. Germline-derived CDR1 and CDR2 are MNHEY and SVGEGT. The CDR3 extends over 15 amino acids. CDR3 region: CASSWYRRNTDTQYF. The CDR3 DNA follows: TGTGCCAGCAGTTGGTACAGAAGAAACACAGATACGCAGTATTTT.

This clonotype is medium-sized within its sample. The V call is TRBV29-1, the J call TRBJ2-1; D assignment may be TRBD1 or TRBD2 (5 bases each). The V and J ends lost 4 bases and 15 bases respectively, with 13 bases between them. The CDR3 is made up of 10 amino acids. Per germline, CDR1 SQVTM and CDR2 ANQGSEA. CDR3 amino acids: CSVVGARSFF. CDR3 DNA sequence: TGCAGCGTTGTCGGGGCCAGGTCGTTCTTC.

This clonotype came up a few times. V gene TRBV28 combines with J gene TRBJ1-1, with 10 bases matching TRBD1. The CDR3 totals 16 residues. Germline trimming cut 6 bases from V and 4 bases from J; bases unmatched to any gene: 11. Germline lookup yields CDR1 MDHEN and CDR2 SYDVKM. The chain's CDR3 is CASRLLTGGDFTEAFF. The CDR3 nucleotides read TGTGCCAGCAGACTCTTGACAGGGGGCGATTTCACTGAAGCTTTCTTT.

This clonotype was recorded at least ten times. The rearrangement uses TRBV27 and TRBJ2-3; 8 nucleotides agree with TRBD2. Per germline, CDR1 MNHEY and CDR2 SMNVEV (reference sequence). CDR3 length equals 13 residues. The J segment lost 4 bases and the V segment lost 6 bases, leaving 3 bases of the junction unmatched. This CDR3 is CASRRGAADTQYF. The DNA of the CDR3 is TGTGCCAGCAGGCGGGGGGCGGCAGATACGCAGTATTTT.

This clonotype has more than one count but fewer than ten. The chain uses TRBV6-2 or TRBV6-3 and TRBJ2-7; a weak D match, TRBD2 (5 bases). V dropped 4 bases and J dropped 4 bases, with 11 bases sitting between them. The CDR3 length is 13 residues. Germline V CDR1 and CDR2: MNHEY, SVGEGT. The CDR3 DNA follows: TGTGCCAGCAGTTGGAGGAATGAGTACGAGCAGTACTTC. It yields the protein CASSWRNEYEQYF.

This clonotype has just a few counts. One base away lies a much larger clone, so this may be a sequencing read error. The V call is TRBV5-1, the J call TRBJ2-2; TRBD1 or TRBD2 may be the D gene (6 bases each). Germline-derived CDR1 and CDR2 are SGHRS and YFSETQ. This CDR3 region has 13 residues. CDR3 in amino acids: CVSGQGYTGELFF. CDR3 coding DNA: TGCGTCAGCGGGCAGGGGTACACCGGGGAGCTGTTTTTT.

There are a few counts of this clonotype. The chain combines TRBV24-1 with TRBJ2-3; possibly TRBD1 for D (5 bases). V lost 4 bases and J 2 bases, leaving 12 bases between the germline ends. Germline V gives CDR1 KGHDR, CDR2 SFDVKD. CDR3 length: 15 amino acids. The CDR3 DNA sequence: TGTGCCACCAGTGACCCCACAGGCCCCACAGATACGCAGTATTTT. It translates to CATSDPTGPTDTQYF.

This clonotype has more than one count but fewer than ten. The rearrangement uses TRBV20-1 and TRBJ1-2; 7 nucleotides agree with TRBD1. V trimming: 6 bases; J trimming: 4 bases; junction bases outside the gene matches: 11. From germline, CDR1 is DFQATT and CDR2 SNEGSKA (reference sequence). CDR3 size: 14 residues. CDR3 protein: CSAPPQGEGYGYTF. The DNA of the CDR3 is TGCAGTGCCCCCCCCCAGGGGGAGGGCTATGGCTACACCTTC.

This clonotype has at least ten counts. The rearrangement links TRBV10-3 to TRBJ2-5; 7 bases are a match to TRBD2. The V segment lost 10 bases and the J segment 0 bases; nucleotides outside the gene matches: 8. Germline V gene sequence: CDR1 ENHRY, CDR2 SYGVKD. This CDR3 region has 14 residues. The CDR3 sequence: CATRLAEYQETQYF. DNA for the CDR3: TGTGCCACCAGACTAGCCGAGTACCAAGAGACCCAGTACTTC.

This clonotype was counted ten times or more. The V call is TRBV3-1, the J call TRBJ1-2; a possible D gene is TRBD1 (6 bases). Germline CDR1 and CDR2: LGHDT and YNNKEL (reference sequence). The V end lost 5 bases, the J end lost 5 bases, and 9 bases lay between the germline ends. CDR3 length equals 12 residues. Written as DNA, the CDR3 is TGTGCCAGCAGCTTTCAGGGGTATGGCTACACCTTC. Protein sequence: CASSFQGYGYTF. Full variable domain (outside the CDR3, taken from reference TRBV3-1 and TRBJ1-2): DTAVSQTPKYLVTQMGNDKSIKCEQNLGHDTMYWYKQDSKKFLKIMFSYNNKELIINETVPNRFSPKSPDKAHLNLHINSLELGDSAVYFCASSFQGYGYTFGSGTRLTVV.

CDR3 DNA: TGTGCCAGCAGTGAATGGGCCCGTCGACCTAATCAGCCCCAGCATTTT. It is translated as CASSEWARRPNQPQHF. The chain has TRBV6-1 and TRBJ1-5; D is undetermined. Trimming left V 2 bases short and J 4 bases short, with 15 bases between. The CDR3 sequence is 16 residues long. Germline CDR1 reads MNHNS; CDR2 reads SASEGT.

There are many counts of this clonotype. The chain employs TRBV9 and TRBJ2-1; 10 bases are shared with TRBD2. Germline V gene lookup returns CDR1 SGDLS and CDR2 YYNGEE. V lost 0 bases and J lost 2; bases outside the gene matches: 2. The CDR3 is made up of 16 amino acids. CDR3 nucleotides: TGTGCCAGCAGCGTAGGAGCGGGGGGGCCCTACAATGAGCAGTTCTTC. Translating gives CASSVGAGGPYNEQFF.

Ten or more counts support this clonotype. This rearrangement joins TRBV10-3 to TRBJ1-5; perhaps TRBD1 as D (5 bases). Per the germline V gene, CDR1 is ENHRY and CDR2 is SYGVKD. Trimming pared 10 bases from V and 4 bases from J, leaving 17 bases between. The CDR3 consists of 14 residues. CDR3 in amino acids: CATKRGRQNQPQHF. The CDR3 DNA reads TGTGCCACCAAGAGGGGCAGGCAAAATCAGCCCCAGCATTTT.